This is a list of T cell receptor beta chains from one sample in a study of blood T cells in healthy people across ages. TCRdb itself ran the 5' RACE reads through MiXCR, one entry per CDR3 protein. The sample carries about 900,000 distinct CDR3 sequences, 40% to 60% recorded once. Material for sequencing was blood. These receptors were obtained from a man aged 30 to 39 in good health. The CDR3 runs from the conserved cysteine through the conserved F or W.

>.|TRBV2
CASSRTGEYHEQYF
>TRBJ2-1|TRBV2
CASSGTSSSYNEQFF
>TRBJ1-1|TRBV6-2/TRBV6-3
CASRDPPGSMNTEAFF
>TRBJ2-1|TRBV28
CASSYNQEEFF
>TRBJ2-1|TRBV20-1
CSATGGSYNEQFF
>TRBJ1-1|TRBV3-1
CASSHSTSKAFF
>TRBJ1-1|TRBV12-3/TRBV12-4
CASSPPLEGMNTEAFF
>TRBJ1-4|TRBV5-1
CASSLGQGYEKLFF
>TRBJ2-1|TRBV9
CASSRDGQGYNEQFF
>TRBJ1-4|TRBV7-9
CASSVAGGNEELFF
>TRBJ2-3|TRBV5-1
CASRVVPSGGGPPLDTQYF
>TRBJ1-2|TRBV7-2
CASSLATGSRDGYTF
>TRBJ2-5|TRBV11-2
CASSLEWTGDLETQYF
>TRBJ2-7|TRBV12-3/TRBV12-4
CASSLPPLDEQYF
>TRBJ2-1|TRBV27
CASGDPQQFF
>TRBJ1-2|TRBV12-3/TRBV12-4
CASSFGGDYYGYTF
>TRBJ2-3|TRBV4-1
CASSQGGTGFDGTDTQYF
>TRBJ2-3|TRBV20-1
CSAITGRADTQYF
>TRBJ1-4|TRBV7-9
CASSLQLRINEKLFF
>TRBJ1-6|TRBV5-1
CASSLEQAVNSPLHF
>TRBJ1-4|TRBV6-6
CASSYSGGPNEKLFF
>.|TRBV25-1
CASSEYLVSETQYF
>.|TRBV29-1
CSVGTGFYEQYF
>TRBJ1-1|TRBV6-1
CASSESTGSPTEAFF
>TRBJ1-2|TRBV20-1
CSATKGGPPTYGYTF
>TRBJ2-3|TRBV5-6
CASELGQGAFGDTQYF
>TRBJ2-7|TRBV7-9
CASSARLAGESTEQYF
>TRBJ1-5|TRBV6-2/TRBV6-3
CATDRGQSNQPQHF
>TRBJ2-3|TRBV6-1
CASSEIVGTSPTDTQYF
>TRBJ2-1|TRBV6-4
CASSDVRTSDYNEQFF
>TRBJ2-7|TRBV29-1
CSVVEGRSHEQYF
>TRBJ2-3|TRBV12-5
CASGGTDTQYF
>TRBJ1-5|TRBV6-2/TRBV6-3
CASSYSPGGAQPQHF
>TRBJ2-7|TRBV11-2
CASSSMGLVEQYF
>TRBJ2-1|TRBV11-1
CAGSGTVDNEQFF
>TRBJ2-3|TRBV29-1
CSVEGGLGSYNEQYF
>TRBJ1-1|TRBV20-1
CSARVIGQVNTEAFF
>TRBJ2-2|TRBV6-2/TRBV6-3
CASSLHRDRDTGELFF
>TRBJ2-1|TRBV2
CASRAPGLAHNEQFF
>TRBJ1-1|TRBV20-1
CSASAKDREVEAFF
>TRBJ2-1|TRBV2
CASSASNEQFF
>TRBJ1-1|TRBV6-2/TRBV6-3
CASSPSEGWTEAFF
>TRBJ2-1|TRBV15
CATKDSSSYNEQFF
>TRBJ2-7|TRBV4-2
CASSQGQLRYEQYF
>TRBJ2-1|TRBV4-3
CASSQERGFYNEQFF
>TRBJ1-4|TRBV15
CATSREGANEKLFF
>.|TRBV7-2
CAEGGRGGYEQYF
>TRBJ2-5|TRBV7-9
CASSRRTGNPNQETQYF
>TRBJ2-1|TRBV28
CASSSPRRTGDNNEQFF
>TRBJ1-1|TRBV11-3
CASSVDRTTEAFF